Listed below are T cell receptor beta chains from one sample, sequenced in a study of shared clonotypes between healthy human individuals. Sequenced by immunoSEQ multiplex PCR; TCRdb stores in-frame clones only, minus some. The sample lists about a million clones; roughly 80% were seen once. Specimen: memory CD4+ T cells from PBMCs. These TCRs come from a man younger than 30 in good health. Some clones in this sample may be carry-over from other donors' samples. Both conserved end residues are part of each CDR3. A D gene is named only where the DNA matches it firmly. Clone size is shown for a subset of rows, as once, few, many or a class of expanded clone.

TRBV7-2	NA	TRBJ1-6	NA	TGTGCCAGCAGCTTAGTCAGGGGCGATGTTTCACCCCTCCACTTT	CASSLVRGDVSPLHF
TRBV6-1	NA	TRBJ1-2	NA	TGTGCCAGCAGTGAAGGTTCCGGGTATGGCTACACCTTC	CASSEGSGYGYTF
TRBV19	TRBD1	TRBJ1-1	NA	TGTGCCAGTAGTACCAGGGGGCAGACGAACACTGAAGCTTTCTTT	CASSTRGQTNTEAFF
TRBV7-2	TRBD2	TRBJ2-1	NA	TGTGCCAGCAGCTTTGAGGGGCGGGGGAATGAGCAGTTCTTC	CASSFEGRGNEQFF
TRBV19	TRBD1	TRBJ2-2	NA	TGTGCCAGTAGTGCCACCTCGCACAGGGGAAGGGCCGGGGAGCTGTTTTTT	CASSATSHRGRAGELFF
TRBV6-6	TRBD1	TRBJ1-2	NA	TGTGCCAGCAGCTATACATGGGACAGGGTTGGCTACACCTTC	CASSYTWDRVGYTF
TRBV15	TRBD2	TRBJ2-1	NA	TGTGCCACCAGCAGAGCTCCTAGCGGGAGCTATGAGCAGTTCTTC	CATSRAPSGSYEQFF
TRBV11-2	TRBD1	TRBJ2-7	NA	TGTGCCAGCAGCTTAGCATCGGGACAGATCTCCTACGAGCAGTACTTC	CASSLASGQISYEQYF
TRBV19	TRBD1	TRBJ2-7	NA	TGTGCCAGTAGCTCCGGGACAGGGGGCTTCTACGAGCAGTACTTC	CASSSGTGGFYEQYF
TRBV5-1	TRBD1	TRBJ2-1	NA	TGCGCCAGCAGCCGAACGACAGGGAGCTCCTACAATGAGCAGTTCTTC	CASSRTTGSSYNEQFF
TRBV14	NA	TRBJ2-7	NA	TGTGCCAGCAGCCAAGATCTACGCTCCGAGCAGTACTTC	CASSQDLRSEQYF
TRBV30	TRBD1	TRBJ1-1	NA	TGTGCCTGGGACCTACATGGGACAGCCCGAGCGAACACTGAAGCTTTCTTT	CAWDLHGTARANTEAFF
TRBV18	NA	TRBJ2-7	NA	TGTGCCAGCTCACTCGGGATCAATTACGAGCAGTACTTC	CASSLGINYEQYF
TRBV19	TRBD1	TRBJ1-1	few	TGTGCCAGTAGTCAAACAGGGGGCGTCACTGAAGCTTTCTTT	CASSQTGGVTEAFF
TRBV27	TRBD2	TRBJ2-7	NA	TGTGCCAGCAGTTTCGAGCGGGGGCGGTACTTC	CASSFERGRYF
TRBV7-2	TRBD2	TRBJ2-1	few	TGTGCCAGCAGCTTAGACGGGAGGACCCACAATGAGCAGTTCTTC	CASSLDGRTHNEQFF
TRBV7-2	NA	TRBJ2-1	NA	TGTGCCAGCAGCACAACAGGGTGGGATGAGCAGTTCTTC	CASSTTGWDEQFF
TRBV19	TRBD1	TRBJ1-3	NA	TGTGCCAGTAGGGGGACAGGTTTGAATCCTGGAAACACCATATATTTT	CASRGTGLNPGNTIYF
TRBV6-6	NA	TRBJ1-3	NA	TGTGCCAGCAGTTACGCGGGACGGAGTCAGAGAACCATATATTTT	CASSYAGRSQRTIYF
TRBV29-1	TRBD2	TRBJ2-5	NA	TGCAGCGTGACCCCCCCACTAGCGGGGAGTATGGGTGAGACCCAGTACTTC	CSVTPPLAGSMGETQYF
TRBV19	TRBD1	TRBJ1-4	NA	TGTGCCAGTCGCGAGATAACAGGGGATGAAAAACTGTTTTTT	CASREITGDEKLFF
TRBV6-5	NA	TRBJ1-2	NA	TGTGCCAGCAGTCCCTATTCAGGGGACGTTAGTGGCTACACCTTC	CASSPYSGDVSGYTF
TRBV19	TRBD1	TRBJ2-5	NA	TGTGCCAGTAGTGCCACCGACAGGGGGTCACAAGAGACCCAGTACTTC	CASSATDRGSQETQYF
TRBV19	TRBD1	TRBJ2-2	NA	TGTGCCAGTAGTATCTTTGGACAGGGGAACACCGGGGAGCTGTTTTTT	CASSIFGQGNTGELFF
TRBV7-9	NA	TRBJ1-5	NA	TGTGCCAGCAGCTACGAAGGGCATCAGCCCCAGCATTTT	CASSYEGHQPQHF
TRBV11-2	NA	TRBJ1-1	few	TGTGCCAGCAGCTCGGGCCACCGGCAAGCTTTCTTT	CASSSGHRQAFF
TRBV6-5	NA	TRBJ1-1	few	TGTGCCAGCAGTTACGTAAAGGACACTGAAGCTTTCTTT	CASSYVKDTEAFF
TRBV27	NA	TRBJ2-7	NA	TGTGCCAGCAGTTTAGATCGGGGTCGTTACGAGCAGTACTTC	CASSLDRGRYEQYF
TRBV5-1	NA	TRBJ2-3	NA	TGCGCCAGCAGAACAGGGAATAGGGCAGATACGCAGTATTTT	CASRTGNRADTQYF
TRBV9	NA	TRBJ2-7	few	TGTGCCAGCAGCGTAGAGGGCGCCCATGGTGTCGAGCAGTACTTC	CASSVEGAHGVEQYF
TRBV6-8	NA	TRBJ1-5	NA	TGTGCCAGCAGTTATATAGGGCCCTATAGCAATCAGCCCCAGCATTTT	CASSYIGPYSNQPQHF
TRBV6-7	NA	TRBJ2-7	NA	TGTGCCAGCAGTTACGAGGTAAGGACAGACCCATTTGTTAGCGGACCCTACGAGCAGTACTTC	CASSYEVRTDPFVSGPYEQYF
TRBV7-8	NA	TRBJ2-5	NA	TGTGCCAGCAGCCGGAGTGAGGGTAACCAAGAGACCCAGTACTTC	CASSRSEGNQETQYF
TRBV5-4	TRBD1	TRBJ2-4	NA	TGTGCCAGCAGTACAGGACAGGGGTTAGGCAAAAACATTCAGTACTTC	CASSTGQGLGKNIQYF
TRBV4-1	NA	TRBJ1-1	NA	TGCGCCAGCAGCCAAGATCCTGCGGTTGGCACTGAAGCTTTCTTT	CASSQDPAVGTEAFF
TRBV11-3	TRBD2	TRBJ2-7	NA	TGTGCCAGCAGCTTGGCGGGGGACCCAGTTTACGAGCAGTACTTC	CASSLAGDPVYEQYF
TRBV20-1	NA	TRBJ1-2	NA	TGCAGTGCTAGGGACGTATATGGCTACACCTTC	CSARDVYGYTF
TRBV7-2	NA	TRBJ2-5	NA	TGTGCCAGCAGCGGGACCTTCGGGGAGACCCAGTACTTC	CASSGTFGETQYF
TRBV7-7	NA	TRBJ2-5	NA	TGTGCCAGCTCCCCGGGGATGGGAGAGACCCAGTACTTC	CASSPGMGETQYF
TRBV5-5	NA	TRBJ1-1	NA	TGTGCCAGCAGCTTGTCCGGCCTCGGGGCTTTCTTT	CASSLSGLGAFF
TRBV6-5	NA	TRBJ1-1	once	TGTGCCAGCAGTAATTTCCACACTGAAGCTTTCTTT	CASSNFHTEAFF
TRBV5-4	NA	TRBJ2-3	NA	TGTGCCAGCAGCTTGTCACAGGTCAGATCGACAGATACGCAGTATTTT	CASSLSQVRSTDTQYF
TRBV14	NA	TRBJ2-7	NA	TGTGCCAGCAGCCAAGATCGGGACGAGCAGTACTTC	CASSQDRDEQYF
TRBV7-7	TRBD1	TRBJ2-5	NA	TGTGCCAGCAGCCCAACAGGGGGCGTGAGAGAGACCCAGTACTTC	CASSPTGGVRETQYF
TRBV2	NA	TRBJ2-7	NA	TGTGCCAGCAAGGAGTCCCACTACGAGCAGTACTTC	CASKESHYEQYF
TRBV5-6	TRBD2	TRBJ2-3	NA	TGTGCCAGCAGCTTGGTTTTTCTAGCGGGCACAGATACGCAGTATTTT	CASSLVFLAGTDTQYF
TRBV10-3	TRBD1	TRBJ2-7	NA	TGTGCCGTGGGACAGTCCTACGAGCAGTACTTC	CAVGQSYEQYF
TRBV5-1	TRBD2	TRBJ2-1	NA	TGCGCCAGCAGCTTATTAGCGGGGGCCTACAATGAGCAGTTCTTC	CASSLLAGAYNEQFF
TRBV10-3	TRBD1	TRBJ2-1	many	TGTGCCATCTGTGAGGGGGCGGCCTCCTACAATGAGCAGTTCTTC	CAICEGAASYNEQFF
TRBV29-1	NA	TRBJ1-1	NA	TGCAGCGTTGAAGTGTTCGGGGGTAACACTGAAGCTTTCTTT	CSVEVFGGNTEAFF
TRBV6-5	NA	TRBJ1-1	NA	TGTGCCAGCAGTGTAAGTCAAGGGACGGAAGCTTTCTTT	CASSVSQGTEAFF
TRBV5-1	TRBD2	TRBJ2-1	NA	TGCGCCAGCAGCCTACTAGCGGGGGGAAATGAGCAGTTCTTC	CASSLLAGGNEQFF
TRBV4-1	NA	TRBJ1-1	few	TGCGCCAGCGGACCACGAGAAGGGGACACTGAAGCTTTCTTT	CASGPREGDTEAFF
TRBV2	NA	TRBJ1-1	NA	TGTGCCAGCAGTAATCAGGGTGACCTCAGGGTAACTGAAGCTTTCTTT	CASSNQGDLRVTEAFF